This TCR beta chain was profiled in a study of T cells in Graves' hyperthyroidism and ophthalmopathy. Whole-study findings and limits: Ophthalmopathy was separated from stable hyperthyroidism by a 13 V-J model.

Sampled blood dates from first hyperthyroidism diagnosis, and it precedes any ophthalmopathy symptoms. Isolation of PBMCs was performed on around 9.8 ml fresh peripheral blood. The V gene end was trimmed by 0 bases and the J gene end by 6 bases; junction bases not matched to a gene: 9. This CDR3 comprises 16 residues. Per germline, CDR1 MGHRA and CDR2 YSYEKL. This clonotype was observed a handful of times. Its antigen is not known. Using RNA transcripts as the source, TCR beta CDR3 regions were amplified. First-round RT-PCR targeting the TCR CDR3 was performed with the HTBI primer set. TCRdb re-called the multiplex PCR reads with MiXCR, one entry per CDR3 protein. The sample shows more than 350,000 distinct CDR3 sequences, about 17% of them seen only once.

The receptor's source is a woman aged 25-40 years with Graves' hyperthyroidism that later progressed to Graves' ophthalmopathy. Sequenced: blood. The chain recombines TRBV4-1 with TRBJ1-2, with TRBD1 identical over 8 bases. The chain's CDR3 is CASSQERAGGKDGYTF. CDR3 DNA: TGCGCCAGCAGCCAAGAGCGGGCAGGGGGCAAGGATGGCTACACCTTC.